The source of this T cell receptor (beta chain) is a study of cytotoxic CD8 clonotypes in ibrutinib-treated CLL. Across the whole study: There were 10 to 11 relapsed/refractory patients and around 15 treatment-naive patients, and fewer than 18 were IGHV unmutated.

V was pared by 5 bases and J by 4 bases, with 10 bases of the junction left unmatched. Germline CDR1 is LNHDA and CDR2 is SQIVND (reference sequence). The CDR3 is 15 residues long. Researchers set a sequencing depth target of 1 in 200,000 to 1 in 1 million T cells. The table came from immunoSEQ multiplex PCR; TCRdb's copy has only in-frame clones and leaves some out. The sample contains 110,000 to 150,000 clones, about 80% of which appear only once. Study-wide findings and caveats: A difference in sampling times existed between sustained-remission and progressing patients. Patients had baseline clonality above age-matched healthy donors, and this clonality moved with circulating CD8+ T-cell counts.

With regard to this clone: The antigen is undetermined.

Sequences were derived from PBMCs, sampled after 24 months of ibrutinib treatment. V usage is TRBV19 and J usage is TRBJ2-5, with TRBD2 matching over 7 bases. This receptor was obtained from a human donor with chronic lymphocytic leukemia. The CDR3 region is CASSALLADGETQYF. In DNA, the CDR3 is TGTGCCAGTAGTGCCCTCCTAGCGGATGGAGAGACCCAGTACTTC.